This T cell receptor beta chain was recorded in a study of Ad26.COV2.S vaccination and SARS-CoV-2 variants. Regarding the study as a whole: Total T cell responses were possibly underestimated by TCR breadth and depth analyses. Non-spike TCR breadth was similar in vaccine and placebo recipients. Participants in the vaccine arm had higher spike-specific TCR breadth; placebo recipients had lower.

Points on this clone: Its specificity is unknown.

Germline CDR1 MNHEY, CDR2 SVGAGI. Germline trimming cut 5 bases from V and 6 bases from J; bases unmatched to any gene: 7. There are 15 residues in the CDR3. Produced via immunoSEQ multiplex PCR; TCRdb's table is partial and in-frame only. This table has 300,000 to 400,000 clones, roughly nine tenths appearing once. The rearrangement uses TRBV6-5 and TRBJ1-4; 9 nucleotides line up with TRBD1. This clonotype was obtained from a human donor who had recovered from COVID-19. The specimen was peripheral blood, collected after recovery from COVID-19. CDR3 sequence reads: CASSRGQGTDEKLFF. Written as DNA, the CDR3 is TGTGCCAGCAGTCGTGGACAGGGGACGGATGAAAAACTGTTTTTT.